The present entry profiles one T cell receptor beta chain with its context. V was clipped by 4 bases and J by 2 bases, with 8 bases between them. This CDR3 has 13 residues. Looked up from germline, CDR1 is MNHGY and CDR2 is SAAAGT. This sample is drawn from a study of preoperative IRX-2 immunotherapy in early breast cancer. Generated by immunoSEQ multiplex PCR, the TCRdb table keeps only in-frame clones and is missing some. Seen here are under 25,000 clones, 85% observed once, and the top ten hold 1% to 1.5%. Treatment indicated: preoperative locoregional IRX-2 cytokine immunotherapy. The chain combines TRBV6-8 with TRBJ1-1; a weak D match, TRBD1 (6 bases). The receptor was derived from a human donor with breast cancer. The material sequenced was lymph node tissue, taken after IRX-2 immunotherapy. The CDR3 here is CASSSQGNTEAFF. The CDR3 coding sequence is TGTGCCAGCAGTTCACAGGGTAACACTGAAGCTTTCTTT.